The source of this T cell receptor beta chain is a study of CD8 T cells in ankylosing spondylitis (dated 2017 in TCRdb). Concerning the study at large: To find TCR variants linked to disease, the study profiled T cell receptor beta repertoires in ankylosing spondylitis patients and healthy donors. Peripheral blood samples were taken, and synovial fluid was additionally collected from ankylosing spondylitis patients. The full study cohort comprised around 25 ankylosing spondylitis patients and 110 or so healthy donors.

The table lists this clonotype with a few counts. Its target antigen remains unknown. Base quality data are lacking; no much larger clone is found one base away. The investigation overall reported the following: The disease-linked clones were reported as significantly enriched in matched synovial fluid samples from ankylosing spondylitis patients. Some of the motif variants had been reported before in the synovial fluid and blood of reactive arthritis patients, a finding that suggests common disease-initiation mechanisms. Blood from ankylosing spondylitis patients appeared to be characterized by a TCR beta motif composed of eight highly homologous amino acid variants. The disease-linked clones showed a CD8+ phenotype and occurred at relatively low frequencies in peripheral blood.

Sequencing was carried out with an Illumina HiSeq 2500. TCR beta libraries were prepared by quantitative 5'-RACE with molecular barcodes. In the authors' own workflow: To identify disease-linked TCR variants, a new computational method was used, one built on a probabilistic model of VDJ rearrangement. TCRdb reran the public reads through fastp at Q25 and MiXCR, keeping productive beta chains. Rows merge per CDR3 protein into single entries with the most common DNA and genes. The V and J calls reflect TCRdb's pipeline rather than the authors' work. A total of about 300,000 distinct CDR3 sequences appear in this sample, around a tenth of them only once. Roughly 9% of the sample is taken by the ten largest. The receptor was derived from a female donor with ankylosing spondylitis or in good health (not recorded which). Sequenced material: blood, either unsorted or a sorted T cell fraction (not recorded which).

CDR3 protein: CASSLTSGSGGQFF. Read as DNA, the sequence is TGCGCCAGCAGCTTGACTAGCGGCTCCGGAGGGCAGTTCTTC. The rearrangement joined TRBV5-1 to TRBJ2-1; 8 bases in between match TRBD2. The germline V gene gives CDR1 as SGHRS and CDR2 as YFSETQ. Counted from cysteine to phenylalanine, this CDR3 has 14 amino acids. Only the CDR3 DNA stays, 42 bases, in frame from base 1. After removal of 1 base from V and 12 bases from J, the junction retains 9 bases not matched to a gene. The CDR3 plus the reference TRBV5-1 and TRBJ2-1 genes for the other parts give the full variable domain: KAGVTQTPRYLIKTRGQQVTLSCSPISGHRSVSWYQQTPGQGLQFLFEYFSETQRNKGNFPGRFSGRQFSNSRSEMNVSTLELGDSALYLCASSLTSGSGGQFFGPGTRLTVL.